This T cell receptor beta chain was captured in a study of shared clonotypes between healthy human individuals (dated by TCRdb to between 2020 and 2021). In the study overall: Three men and a couple of women, aged 18 to 49 years, made up the cohort. For each donor, CD4 naive and CD4 memory were each run on three plates, CD8 naive on two plates, and CD8 memory on one plate. Blood TCR repertoires of five healthy adults were deeply sequenced to estimate repertoire size and the extent of clonotype sharing between individuals. Different laboratories and diverse techniques were used to prepare libraries and sequence TCR repertoires, to increase sequencing depth and limit assay-specific biases. Between about 0.8 and 9.5 billion PBMCs per donor were obtained by leukapheresis. Findings and caveats that apply to the study as a whole: Incomplete sequencing was indicated by rarefaction of sorted-subset datasets, despite the large sequencing depth. Sampling was restricted to blood, and TCR repertoires in tissue are likely to differ from TCR repertoires in blood. The small number of donors limited the genetic and exposure-history diversity represented. Around 5% of naive CD4, roughly 3.5% of naive CD8, 2.3% of memory CD4, and about 0.4% of memory CD8 clonotypes were shared across four donors. Larger estimated clonotype richness was generally found for naive subsets than for memory subsets. Higher generation probabilities were observed for clonotypes shared by all four sorted-subset donors than for non-shared clonotypes. Pairwise subsampling indicated that sequencing depth was expected to affect the degree of clonotype sharing among donors.

CDR1 and CDR2 are drawn from the germline V gene: SGHAT, FQNNGV. V is clipped by 5 bases and J by 3 bases, and the sequence between their germline boundaries is 8 bases long. The cysteine opens and the phenylalanine closes a CDR3 of 12 amino acids. Just the 36-base CDR3 DNA is kept, in frame starting at base 1. The donors were healthy, HIV-negative adults who had no recently reported acute infections or vaccinations. Every donor was a Caucasian adult living in Nashville, Tennessee, USA. CD4+ T cells were enriched by magnetic negative selection, after which naive cells were positively selected on CD45RA and the negative fraction was taken as the memory subset. Blood was collected by leukapheresis, and PBMCs were isolated by Ficoll-Histopaque density gradient centrifugation and then cryopreserved in liquid nitrogen vapor phase. Analytical flow cytometry was used to check the purity and quantity of each magnetically sorted T cell population. Genomic DNA was isolated from each sorted fraction and quantified by UV absorbance on a Nanodrop 2000c.

Using the deep immunoSEQ assay, TCR CDR3 regions were amplified from genomic DNA by multiplex PCR. Extracted genomic DNA from each cell subset was spread evenly across all wells of several immunoSEQ 96-well plates, with each plate serving as a replicate. For sorted subsets, around 200 ng genomic DNA, equal to 30,000 to 35,000 T cell genomes, was loaded into each replicate PCR. Purified libraries were measured with a Qubit 3.0 fluorometer, size-checked on a Bioanalyzer 2100, and measured again with the KAPA Library Quantification kit. Each immunoSEQ 96-well plate was sequenced on its own single-read 150-cycle Illumina NextSeq 550 flow cell. From the authors' description of their analysis: Because the immunoSEQ output included only junctional sequences and no quality scores, the filtering could not be the same as the filtering used for full-length reads. Sequences were annotated with PyIR, a Python wrapper for IgBLAST v1.9, and V/J genes and CDR3 were assigned using IMGT germline references. Reads were removed for weak V/J assignments (E-value above 1e-6), missing CDR3, stop codons, out-of-frame junctions, or ambiguous translated residues. V3J clonotypes were defined by identical inferred V gene, J gene, and CDR3 amino acid sequence. Percentage overlap between repertoires was computed as shared unique clonotypes divided by the size of the smaller repertoire. Three approaches were used to assess repertoire richness: RTK rarefaction, the Chao1 estimator, and Recon v2.1 estimates of unobserved clonotypes. For all TCRbeta clonotypes obtained by the gDNA method from a handful of donors, generation probabilities were computed with OLGA. The immuneACCESS repertoire file appears here via TCRdb, limited to in-frame rearrangements. These files lack a portion of the clones; in checked studies, under half of the deficit traces to unresolved V genes, and the cause of the others is not known. That table is the source of V, J and clone size, and D and trimming were worked out from the DNA. This sample gives over a million clones in total; 95% to 99% of them show up just once. The top ten constitute approximately 0.44% of the sample.

A remark on this clone: The target of this receptor is not known. Per-nucleotide qualities are absent, and no much larger clonotype sits a single base away.

The sample taken for sequencing was naive CD4+ T cells sorted from blood. This specimen's cell subset or site label, per the study, means: CD45RA+ positively selected. Recombination joined TRBV11-2 with TRBJ2-7; TRBD1 could be the D gene, as 5 bases match. The sequence derives from a man aged 25-45 years in good health. CDR3 reads: CASSQQGYEQYF. The DNA sequence is TGTGCCAGCAGCCAGCAGGGCTACGAGCAGTACTTC.